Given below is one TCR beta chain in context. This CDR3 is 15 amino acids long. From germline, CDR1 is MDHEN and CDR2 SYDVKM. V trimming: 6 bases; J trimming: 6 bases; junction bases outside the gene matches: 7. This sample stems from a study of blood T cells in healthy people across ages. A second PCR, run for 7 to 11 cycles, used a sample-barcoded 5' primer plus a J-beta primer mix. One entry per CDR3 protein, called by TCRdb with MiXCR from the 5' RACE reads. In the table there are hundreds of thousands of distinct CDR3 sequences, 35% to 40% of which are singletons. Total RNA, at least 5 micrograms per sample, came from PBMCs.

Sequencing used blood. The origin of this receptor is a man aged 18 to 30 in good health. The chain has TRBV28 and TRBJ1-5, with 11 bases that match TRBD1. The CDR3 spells CASSLGTGGGQPQHF. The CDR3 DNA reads TGTGCCAGCAGCCTAGGGACAGGGGGAGGTCAGCCCCAGCATTTT.